This T cell receptor (beta chain) was sequenced in a study of blood T cells in healthy people across ages. V was trimmed by 5 bases and J by 8 bases, leaving 13 bases between them. The CDR3 sequence is 14 residues long. Germline values: CDR1 SGHTA, CDR2 FQGTGA. Primed by a sample-barcoded 5' primer and a J-beta primer mix, a second PCR proceeded for 7 to 11 cycles. MiXCR was run by TCRdb on the 5' RACE reads, yielding one entry per CDR3 protein. The table records around 1.5 million distinct CDR3 sequences, about 35% of them present only once. The specimen sequenced was blood. The receptor's source is a woman in her 30s in good health. The V call is TRBV7-3, the J call TRBJ1-6; D remains ambiguous. The CDR3 DNA reads TGTGCCAGCAGCCAAACCGGGGTGGATTCACCCCTCCACTTT. Its protein product is CASSQTGVDSPLHF.